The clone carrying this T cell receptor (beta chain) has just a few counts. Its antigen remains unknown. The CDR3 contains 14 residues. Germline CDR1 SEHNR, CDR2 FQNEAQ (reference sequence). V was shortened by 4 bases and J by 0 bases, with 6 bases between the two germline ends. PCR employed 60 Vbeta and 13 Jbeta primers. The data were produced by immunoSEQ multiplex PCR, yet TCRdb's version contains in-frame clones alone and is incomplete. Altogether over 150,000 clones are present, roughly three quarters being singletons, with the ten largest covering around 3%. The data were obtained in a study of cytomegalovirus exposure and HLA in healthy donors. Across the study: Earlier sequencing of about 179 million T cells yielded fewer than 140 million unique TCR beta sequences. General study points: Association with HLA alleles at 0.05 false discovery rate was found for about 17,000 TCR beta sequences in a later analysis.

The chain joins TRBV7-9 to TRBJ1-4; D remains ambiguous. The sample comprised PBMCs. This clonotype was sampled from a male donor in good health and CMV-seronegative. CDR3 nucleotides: TGTGCCAGCAGCTCGGTTGCAACTAATGAAAAACTGTTTTTT. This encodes CASSSVATNEKLFF.